The next 24 T cell receptor beta chains were all read from a single sample in a study of OX40 agonist ivuxolimab in advanced cancers. Libraries were prepared by immunoSEQ multiplex PCR; TCRdb keeps only in-frame clonotypes and omits some of them. The sample includes 35,000 or so clones, approximately 80% of them seen just once. This specimen consisted of CD4+ or CD8+ T cells sorted from blood, obtained in a trial of the OX40 agonist ivuxolimab. The source is an adult with an advanced solid tumor such as melanoma, head and neck, liver or kidney cancer.

The rearrangement joins TRBV2 to TRBJ2-1; possibly TRBD2 for D (5 bases). Germline assignment: CDR1 SNHLY and CDR2 FYNNEI. Trimming cost V 10 bases and J 8 bases, with 15 bases left between them. The CDR3 runs 12 residues. The CDR3 loop reads CATQGRIDEQFF. The CDR3 region has the DNA TGTGCCACCCAAGGGAGAATCGATGAGCAGTTCTTC.

This clone appeared once. The chain carries TRBV29-1 and TRBJ2-3; no reliable D call. Per the germline V gene, CDR1 is SQVTM and CDR2 is ANQGSEA. Between the trimmed V and J ends, which lost 4 bases and 0 bases, there was a span of 11 bases. The CDR3 spans 14 residues. In DNA, the CDR3 is TGCAGCGTTGTCATAGCTGTTAGCACAGATACGCAGTATTTT. It codes for CSVVIAVSTDTQYF.

The V and J genes are TRBV5-6 and TRBJ1-5, with D uncertain. Germline CDR1 and CDR2: SGHDT and YYEEEE. This CDR3 has 12 amino acids. V lost 2 bases, J lost 5 bases, and 5 bases lay in between. CDR3 coding DNA: TGTGCCAGCAGCTTAGGAGATCAGCCCCAGCATTTT. This sequence encodes CASSLGDQPQHF.

The rearrangement links TRBV27 to TRBJ2-3; 10 bases fit TRBD2. Looked up from germline, CDR1 is MNHEY and CDR2 is SMNVEV (reference sequence). After removal of 1 base from V and 4 bases from J, the junction contained 17 bases not matched to a gene. There are 20 residues in the CDR3. The CDR3 sequence is CASSLWVGDGRLAGSDTQYF. For the CDR3, the DNA is TGTGCCAGCAGTTTATGGGTCGGGGACGGACGACTAGCGGGTTCAGATACGCAGTATTTT.

As concerns this clone: Compared with germline, one end of the junction differs, possibly owing to a read error. The V gene is TRBV2, the J gene TRBJ1-4; tentative D call: TRBD1 (6 bases). Germline loops: CDR1 SNHLY, CDR2 FYNNEI. The CDR3 has 14 amino acids. CDR3 residues: CASREGQFNEKLFF. The CDR3 region has the DNA TGTGCCAGCAGGGAAGGACAGTTTAATGAAAAACTGTTTTTT.

This chain links TRBV4-3 with TRBJ2-2, with TRBD2 matching 13 bases. The CDR3 is 16 amino acids. With V trimmed by 6 bases and J by 1 base, 2 bases remained unmatched. Germline lookup yields CDR1 LGHNA and CDR2 YSLEER. The CDR3 sequence is CASRGLAGKNTGELFF. CDR3 sequence (DNA): TGCGCCAGCAGGGGACTAGCGGGGAAGAACACCGGGGAGCTGTTTTTT.

In this sample, this clone turned up a few times. This chain joins TRBV7-6 and TRBJ2-5, with D perhaps given as TRBD1 or TRBD2 (6 bases each). CDR1 and CDR2 from the germline V gene are SGHVS and FNYEAQ. The CDR3 spans 13 residues. V lost 4 bases and J 5 bases, leaving 11 bases between the germline ends. CDR3 in amino acids: CASSWGAEETQYF. CDR3 sequence (DNA): TGTGCCAGCAGCTGGGGGGCCGAGGAGACCCAGTACTTC.

The chain carries TRBV7-9 and TRBJ1-2; weak D call: TRBD1 (6 bases). Trimming left V 1 base short and J 3 bases short, with 12 bases between. Germline-derived CDR1 and CDR2 are SEHNR and FQNEAQ (reference sequence). This CDR3 spans 15 amino acids. This CDR3 reads CASSLGQVGYYGYTF. In nucleotides, the CDR3 is TGTGCCAGCAGCTTAGGACAGGTCGGGTACTATGGCTACACCTTC.

This sequence joins TRBV4-2 and TRBJ2-7; 15 bases are a match to TRBD2. Trimming at V came to 4 bases and at J to 3 bases, leaving 4 bases not matched to a gene. In germline, CDR1 is LGHNA, CDR2 YNFKEQ. This CDR3 has 16 amino acids. The CDR3 region is CASSPGTSGRIYEQYF. The CDR3 DNA reads as TGTGCCAGCAGCCCCGGGACTAGCGGGAGGATCTACGAGCAGTACTTC.

The chain joins TRBV29-1 to TRBJ2-5; perhaps TRBD1 as D (6 bases). CDR1 is SQVTM, CDR2 ANQGSEA, per germline. Between the trimmed V and J ends, which lost 5 bases and 5 bases, there was a span of 15 bases. This CDR3 contains 13 residues. The DNA for the CDR3 is TGCAGCGTTTCCGGGACAAATAGGGAGACCCAGTACTTC. Encoded protein: CSVSGTNRETQYF.

The chain combines TRBV7-9 with TRBJ1-1; D is unclear. V shed 8 bases and J shed 5 bases, with 9 bases lying between them. CDR1 is SEHNR and CDR2 is FQNEAQ in the germline V gene (reference sequence). The CDR3 has 11 amino acids. The CDR3 nucleotides are TGTGCCAGCGCACGGGAGACTGAAGCTTTCTTT. This translates into CASARETEAFF.

Comment on this clone: A read error is possible here, since a much larger clone lies one base away. The identical CDR3 is also encoded by other nucleotide sequences in the sample. CDR3 residues: CASSEGQGPSYEQYF. CDR3 sequence (DNA): TGTGCCAGCAGTGAGGGACAGGGGCCGTCCTACGAGCAGTACTTC. The V gene is TRBV6-1, the J gene TRBJ2-7, with 10 bases identical to TRBD1. The CDR3 has 15 amino acids. Per the germline V gene, CDR1 is MNHNS and CDR2 is SASEGT. Trimming cost V 3 bases and J 1 base; bases outside gene matches: 3.

This chain links TRBV4-1 with TRBJ2-1; possibly TRBD2 for D (5 bases). From germline, CDR1 is MGHRA and CDR2 YSYEKL. Deletions cut 1 base from V and 4 bases from J, with 11 bases between. The CDR3 is 15 amino acids. The CDR3 coding sequence is TGCGCCAGCAGCCAAGTATTTTCGGGATACAATGAGCAGTTCTTC. Amino acids: CASSQVFSGYNEQFF.

V and J are TRBV6-6 and TRBJ2-1; 8 bases are a match to TRBD2. The germline V gene has CDR1 MNHNY and CDR2 SVGAGI (reference sequence). Unmatched junction bases numbered 10, after V lost 5 bases and J lost 4 bases. The CDR3 totals 16 residues. CDR3 nucleotide sequence: TGTGCCAGCAGTCTATCCAGCGGGGGCCGATACAATGAGCAGTTCTTC. Protein: CASSLSSGGRYNEQFF.

The chain joins TRBV28 to TRBJ1-2; D remains ambiguous. There are 11 residues in the CDR3. With 5 bases removed from V and 8 bases from J, the gap between germline ends came to 9 bases. CDR1 and CDR2 (germline): MDHEN, SYDVKM. As DNA, the CDR3 is TGTGCCAGCAGTGTGAGCAGCGGCTACACCTTC. Protein product: CASSVSSGYTF.

The gene calls are TRBV21-1 and TRBJ2-7; the D call of TRBD1 is as the table states it, not checked on the DNA. TRBV21-1 is a documented pseudogene. This CDR3 is 14 amino acids long. CDR3: CASTLADSSYEQYF. Written as DNA, the CDR3 is TGTGCCAGCACCCTGGCGGACAGTTCCTACGAGCAGTACTTC.

The chain combines TRBV28 with TRBJ1-2; D remains ambiguous. The CDR3 is made up of 13 amino acids. The V gene lost 3 bases and the J gene lost 6 bases, with 11 bases spanning the gap. Germline CDR1 is MDHEN and CDR2 is SYDVKM. The CDR3 DNA is TGTGCCAGCAGTTTGGGCAGGACGAATGGCTACACCTTC. Amino acid sequence: CASSLGRTNGYTF.

This sequence joins TRBV4-1 and TRBJ2-2; 7 bases agree with TRBD2. With 0 bases clipped from V and 4 bases from J, the junction kept 5 bases outside the gene matches. Germline values: CDR1 MGHRA, CDR2 YSYEKL. The CDR3 length is 16 residues. The CDR3: CASSQEREFGTGELFF. The CDR3 nucleotides read TGCGCCAGCAGCCAAGAGCGGGAGTTTGGCACCGGGGAGCTGTTTTTT.

The chain is built from TRBV27 and TRBJ2-7, with 9 bases identical to TRBD1. The length of the CDR3 is 16 residues. In germline, CDR1 is MNHEY, CDR2 SMNVEV (reference sequence). V lost 5 bases to trimming and J lost 3 bases; unmatched junction nucleotides: 11. The CDR3 sequence: CASSLTPGTGIYEQYF. DNA of the CDR3: TGTGCCAGCAGTCTCACCCCCGGGACAGGGATCTACGAGCAGTACTTC.

The J gene is TRBJ2-2, the V gene TRBV29-1, with D unresolved. V was shortened by 3 bases and J by 4 bases, with 6 bases between the two germline ends. The CDR3 sequence is 12 residues long. Germline loops: CDR1 SQVTM, CDR2 ANQGSEA. CDR3 sequence (DNA): TGCAGCGTTGAGAGGCGCACCGGGGAGCTGTTTTTT. This translates into CSVERRTGELFF.

Note on this clone: Mismatch with germline at one junction end may stem from a read error. The chain has TRBV27 and TRBJ2-7; 10 positions agree with TRBD1. The germline gives CDR1 MNHEY, CDR2 SMNVEV (reference sequence). CDR3 size: 17 residues. The CDR3 sequence: CASSLSWDRGPSYEQYF. CDR3 coding DNA: TGTGCCAGCAGTCTATCTTGGGACAGGGGACCCTCCTACGAGCAGTACTTC.

V usage is TRBV19 and J usage is TRBJ1-1, with a possible D match to TRBD1 (6 bases). The CDR3 is 12 residues long. CDR1 and CDR2 (germline): LNHDA, SQIVND (reference sequence). Trimming took 5 bases from V and 4 from J, leaving 8 bases between them. Here the CDR3 reads CASSQGTTEAFF. CDR3 nucleotides: TGTGCCAGTAGTCAGGGGACCACTGAAGCTTTCTTT.

The CDR3 sequence: CAWSFHEQFF. Here the CDR3 DNA reads TGTGCCTGGAGTTTCCATGAGCAGTTCTTC. This rearrangement joins TRBV30 to TRBJ2-1, with unresolved D. The V gene's germline CDR1 is GTSNPN and CDR2 SVGIG (reference sequence). V was clipped by 2 bases and J by 8 bases, with 4 bases between them. The CDR3 loop spans 10 amino acids.

The CDR3 DNA follows: TGTGCCTGGGGTTATTACGAGCAGTACTTC. It codes for CAWGYYEQYF. This chain connects TRBV30 to TRBJ2-7, with D unresolved. The CDR3 is 10 amino acids. V lost 5 bases, J lost 4 bases, and 6 bases lay in between. Germline loops: CDR1 GTSNPN, CDR2 SVGIG (reference sequence).